This T cell receptor (beta chain) was recovered during a study of T cell responses to AZD1222 COVID-19 vaccine. V shed 5 bases and J shed 7 bases, with 12 bases lying between them. Germline-derived CDR1 and CDR2 are MNHEY and SVGAGI. This CDR3 has 13 residues. Here immunoSEQ multiplex PCR was the method, and the copy in TCRdb shows in-frame clones only, minus some. The data contain some 130,000 clones, about 90% of them singletons. The V and J genes are TRBV6-5 and TRBJ1-5; possible D gene TRBD1, 5 bases. The receptor was derived from an adult in good health. The sequencing used peripheral blood, collected on day 0 of AZD1222 vaccination. CDR3 coding DNA: TGTGCCAGCAGTCCAGGGTCACAACAGCCCCAGCATTTT. Protein: CASSPGSQQPQHF.